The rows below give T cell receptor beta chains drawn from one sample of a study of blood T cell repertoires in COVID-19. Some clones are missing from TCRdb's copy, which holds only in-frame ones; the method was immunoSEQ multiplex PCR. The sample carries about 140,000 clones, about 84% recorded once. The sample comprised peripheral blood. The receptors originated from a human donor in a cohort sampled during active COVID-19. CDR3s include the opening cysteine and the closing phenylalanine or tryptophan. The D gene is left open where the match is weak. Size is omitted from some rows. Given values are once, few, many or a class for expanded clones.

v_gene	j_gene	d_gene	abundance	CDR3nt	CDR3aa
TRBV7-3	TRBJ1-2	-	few	TGTGCCAGCAGCGGGAGGGACGGGAGTGGCTACACCTTC	CASSGRDGSGYTF
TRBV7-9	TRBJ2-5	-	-	TGTGCCAGCAGCTTACCGCGGCGGGGGCTGGGGGAGACCCAGTACTTC	CASSLPRRGLGETQYF
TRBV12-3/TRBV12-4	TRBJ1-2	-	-	TGTGCCAGCAGCTTACAGGGATATGGCTACACCTTC	CASSLQGYGYTF
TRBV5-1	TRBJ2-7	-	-	TGCGCCAGCAGCGTTCACCAGGGTAACGAGCAGTACTTC	CASSVHQGNEQYF
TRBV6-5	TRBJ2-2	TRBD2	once	TGTGCCAGCACCGGACTAGCGGGGAACACCGGGGAGCTGTTTTTT	CASTGLAGNTGELFF
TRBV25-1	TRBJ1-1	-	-	TGTGCCAGCAGTGAATATGGAGGATTTTCGGGGATGAACACTGAAGCTTTCTTT	CASSEYGGFSGMNTEAFF
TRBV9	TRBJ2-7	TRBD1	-	TGTGCCAGCAGCCAAGAGGGACAGGGAGGTGGGCAGTACTTC	CASSQEGQGGGQYF
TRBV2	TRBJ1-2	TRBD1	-	TGTGCCAGCAGTGAAGCGAGGGGGCCAGGTGGCTACACCTTC	CASSEARGPGGYTF
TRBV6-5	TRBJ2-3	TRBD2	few	TGTGCCAGCAGTTGGGCGACTAGCGGGGTAGATACGCAGTATTTT	CASSWATSGVDTQYF
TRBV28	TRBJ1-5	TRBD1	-	TGTGCCAGCCGGGACAGCCTCAATCAGCCCCAGCATTTT	CASRDSLNQPQHF
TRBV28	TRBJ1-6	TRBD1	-	TGTGCCAGCAGGGACAGGGGCACCCTCCACTTT	CASRDRGTLHF
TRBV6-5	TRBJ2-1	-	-	TGTGCCAGCAGAACGACTAGCTACAATGAGCAGTTCTTC	CASRTTSYNEQFF
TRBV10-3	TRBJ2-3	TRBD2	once	TGTGCCACCAGCGGGGTGGATACGCAGTATTTT	CATSGVDTQYF
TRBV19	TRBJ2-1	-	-	TGTGCCAGTAGTACGGGGGGCGTCTCCTACAATGAGCAGTTCTTC	CASSTGGVSYNEQFF
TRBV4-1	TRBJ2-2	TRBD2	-	TGCGCCAGCAGCCAGGTCGGACTAGCGGCATCCACCGGGGAGCTGTTTTTT	CASSQVGLAASTGELFF
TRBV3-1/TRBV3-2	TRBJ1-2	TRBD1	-	TGTGCCAGCAGCCGACAGGGAGGTAACTATGGCTACACCTTC	CASSRQGGNYGYTF
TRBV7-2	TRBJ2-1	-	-	TGTGCCAGCAGCTTAGCAGGGGGTTGGGATGAGCAGTTCTTC	CASSLAGGWDEQFF
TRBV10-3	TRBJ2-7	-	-	TGTGCCATCAGTAAGTCGGGGAGCAACTCCTACGAGCAGTACTTC	CAISKSGSNSYEQYF
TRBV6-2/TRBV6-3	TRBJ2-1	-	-	TGTGCCAGCAGTTACGAGGTTGGCTCCTACAATGAGCAGTTCTTC	CASSYEVGSYNEQFF
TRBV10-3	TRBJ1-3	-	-	TGTGCCATCAGTGGCAGGTCTGGTCTTGGGAACACCATATATTTT	CAISGRSGLGNTIYF
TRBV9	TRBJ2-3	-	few	TGTGCCAGCAGCGTAGTGGGAGTGAGCACAGATACGCAGTATTTT	CASSVVGVSTDTQYF
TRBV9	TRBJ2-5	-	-	TGTGCCAGCAGCGTAGGAGGGTTAAAAGAGACCCAGTACTTC	CASSVGGLKETQYF
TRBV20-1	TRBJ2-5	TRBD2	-	TGCAGTGCTAGTAGCGGGGGGGCTCTAGAGACCCAGTACTTC	CSASSGGALETQYF
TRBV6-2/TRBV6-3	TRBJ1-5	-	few	TGTGCCAGCAGCCAAAACAGGGTGCGACAGCCCCAGCATTTT	CASSQNRVRQPQHF
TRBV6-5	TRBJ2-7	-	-	TGTGCCAGCAGTTCGAGCTCCTACGAGCAGTACTTC	CASSSSSYEQYF
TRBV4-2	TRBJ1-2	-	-	TGTGCCAGCAGCCAAGTACAGGGAAGGAAGGATGGCTACACCTTC	CASSQVQGRKDGYTF
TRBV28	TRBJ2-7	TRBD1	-	TGTGCCAGCAGTTCAGTGGGGACAGGAAAACGATACGAGCAGTACTTC	CASSSVGTGKRYEQYF
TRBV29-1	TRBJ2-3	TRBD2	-	TGCAGCGTCGATGGGACTAGCGGGGGCACAGATACGCAGTATTTT	CSVDGTSGGTDTQYF
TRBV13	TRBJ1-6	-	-	TGTGCCAGCAGCTTAGCCAGGCTGTCACCCCTCCACTTT	CASSLARLSPLHF
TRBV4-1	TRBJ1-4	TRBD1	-	TGCGCCAGCAGCCAAGATGGGACAGCTAACGAAAAACTGTTTTTT	CASSQDGTANEKLFF
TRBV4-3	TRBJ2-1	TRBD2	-	TGCGCCAGCAGCCAAGACGGGACTACTGAGCAGTTCTTC	CASSQDGTTEQFF
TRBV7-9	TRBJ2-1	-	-	TGTGCCAGCAGCTTAAGAACAGAAGATGAGCAGTTCTTC	CASSLRTEDEQFF
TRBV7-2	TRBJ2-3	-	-	TGTGCCAGCAGCTTAGGTGGACTAGGGGGTAGAGATACGCAGTATTTT	CASSLGGLGGRDTQYF
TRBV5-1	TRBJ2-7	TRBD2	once	TGCGCCAGCAGCTTGGATCCAGAGCGGGGGGGAATCTACGAGCAGTACTTC	CASSLDPERGGIYEQYF
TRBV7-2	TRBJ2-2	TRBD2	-	TGTGCCAGCAGCCCCCGGGTAGCGGGGGGACCGAACACCGGGGAGCTGTTTTTT	CASSPRVAGGPNTGELFF
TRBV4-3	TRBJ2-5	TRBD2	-	TGCGCCAGCAGCCAAGACCCGGGACTAGCGGGGTACCAGTACTTC	CASSQDPGLAGYQYF
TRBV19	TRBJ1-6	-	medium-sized	TGTGCCAGTAGTATATCGTACAGGCAACCGATAGGTGTTAATTCACCCCTCCACTTT	CASSISYRQPIGVNSPLHF
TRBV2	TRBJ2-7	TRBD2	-	TGTGCCAGCAAGCTAGCGGGGGTTTCCTACGAGCAGTACTTC	CASKLAGVSYEQYF
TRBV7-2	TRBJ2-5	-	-	TGTGCCAGCAGCGGGGGCAGGGGAGAGACCCAGTACTTC	CASSGGRGETQYF
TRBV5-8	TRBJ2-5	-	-	TGTGCCAGCAGCTTGGAAGGGGGCCAAGAGACCCAGTACTTC	CASSLEGGQETQYF
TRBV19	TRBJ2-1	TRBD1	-	TGTGCCAGTAGTCCCCGGGACAGGGACAATGAGCAGTTCTTC	CASSPRDRDNEQFF
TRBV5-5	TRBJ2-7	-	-	TGTGCCAGCAGCTTTATAAACTCCTACGAGCAGTACTTC	CASSFINSYEQYF
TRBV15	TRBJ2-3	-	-	TGTGCCACCAGCAGATCAGGGGCAAGAAGAGATACGCAGTATTTT	CATSRSGARRDTQYF
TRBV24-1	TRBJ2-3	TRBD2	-	TGTGCCACCAGTGGAGCTAGCGGCGCTTCTAGCACAGATACGCAGTATTTT	CATSGASGASSTDTQYF
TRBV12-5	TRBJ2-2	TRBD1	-	TGTGCTAGTGGTTTGGTAGGGCGACAGGGGGCGAACACCGGGGAGCTGTTTTTT	CASGLVGRQGANTGELFF
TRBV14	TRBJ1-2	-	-	TGTGCCAGCAGCCAAGATAGGAGCAGGGGCCTTGGAGGCTACACCTTC	CASSQDRSRGLGGYTF
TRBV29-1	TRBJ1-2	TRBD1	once	TGCAGCGTTGGCGCACAGGGGGTCGGTGGCTACACCTTC	CSVGAQGVGGYTF